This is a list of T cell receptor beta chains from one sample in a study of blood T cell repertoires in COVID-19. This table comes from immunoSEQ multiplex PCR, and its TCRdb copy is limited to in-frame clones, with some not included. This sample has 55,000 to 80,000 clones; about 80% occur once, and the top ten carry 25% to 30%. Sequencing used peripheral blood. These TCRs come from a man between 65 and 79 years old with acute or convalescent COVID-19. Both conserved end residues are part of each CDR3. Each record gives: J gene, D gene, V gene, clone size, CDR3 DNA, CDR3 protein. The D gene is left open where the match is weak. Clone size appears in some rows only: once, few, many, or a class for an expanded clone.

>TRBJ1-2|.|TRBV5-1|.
TGCGCCAGCAGCCCCACATGGGAACCGGACAGAATCTATGGCTACACCTTC
CASSPTWEPDRIYGYTF
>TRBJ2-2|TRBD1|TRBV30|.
TGTGCCTGGAGTCCAGGGCGGACAGGGGAGACCGGGGAGCTGTTTTTT
CAWSPGRTGETGELFF
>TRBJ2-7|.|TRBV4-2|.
TGTGCCAGCAGCCAAGAAAACAGGGCCTACGAGCAGTACTTC
CASSQENRAYEQYF
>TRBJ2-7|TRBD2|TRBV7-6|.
TGTGCCAGCAGCGACTTAACTAGCGGGTCTTCCTACGAGCAGTACTTC
CASSDLTSGSSYEQYF
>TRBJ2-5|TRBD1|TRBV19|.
TGTGCCAGTAGCCAAGGCCGAGGGGGCGAGACCCAGTACTTC
CASSQGRGGETQYF
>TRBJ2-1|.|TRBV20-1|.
TGCAGTGCAAGTCGGTTAGCGATCAATGAGCAGTTCTTC
CSASRLAINEQFF
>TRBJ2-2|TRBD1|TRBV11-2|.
TGTGCCAGCAGTAGAACTACCGGGACAGGGAACACCGGGGAGCTGTTTTTT
CASSRTTGTGNTGELFF
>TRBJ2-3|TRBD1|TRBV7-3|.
TGTGCCAGCAGCCCGTACCAGGGGGTCGGTGTAGATACGCAGTATTTT
CASSPYQGVGVDTQYF
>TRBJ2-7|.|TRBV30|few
TGTGCCTGGAGAGGCCAGGGAAGGTACGAGCAGTACTTC
CAWRGQGRYEQYF
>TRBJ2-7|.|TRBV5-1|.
TGCGCCAGCGTGCAAGGGGCCACCAACTCCTACGAGCAGTACTTC
CASVQGATNSYEQYF
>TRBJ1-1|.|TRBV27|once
TGTGCCAGCAGCAGGGTTCGGAACACTGAAGCTTTCTTT
CASSRVRNTEAFF
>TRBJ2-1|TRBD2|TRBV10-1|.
TGCGCCAGCAGCCTAGCGGGAGGGGGGTACAATGAGCAGTTCTTC
CASSLAGGGYNEQFF
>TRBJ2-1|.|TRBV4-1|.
TGCGCCAGCAGACAAACTAGGGCAGACGGCTCCTACAATGAGCAGTTCTTC
CASRQTRADGSYNEQFF
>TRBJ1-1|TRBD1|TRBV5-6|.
TGTGCCAGCAGCTCTCGGACAGGGAAGCTCACTGAAGCTTTCTTT
CASSSRTGKLTEAFF
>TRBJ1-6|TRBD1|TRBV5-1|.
TGCGCCAGCAGCCTAGCCGGACAGGGCGGTTCACCCCTCCACTTT
CASSLAGQGGSPLHF
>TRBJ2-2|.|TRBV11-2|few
TGTGCCAGCAGCTTAGTAGGGGCGACCGGGGAGCTGTTTTTT
CASSLVGATGELFF
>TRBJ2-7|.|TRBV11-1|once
TGTGCCAGCAGCTTAGACAGCCACGAGCAGTACTTC
CASSLDSHEQYF
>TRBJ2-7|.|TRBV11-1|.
TGTGCCAGCAGCTTACAAACCTACGAGCAGTACTTC
CASSLQTYEQYF
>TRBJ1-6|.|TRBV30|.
TGTGCCTGGGGGTCCCACTATAATTCACCCCTCCACTTT
CAWGSHYNSPLHF
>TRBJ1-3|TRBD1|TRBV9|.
TGTGCCAGCAGCCCCCGGGAGGGGGCAGCGAACACCATATATTTT
CASSPREGAANTIYF
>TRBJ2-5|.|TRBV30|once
TGTGCCTGGAGTCCCGGGGTGTGGGAGACCCAGTACTTC
CAWSPGVWETQYF
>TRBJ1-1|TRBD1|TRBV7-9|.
TGTGCCAGCAGCCCCAGGGACAGGGCGAACACTGAAGCTTTCTTT
CASSPRDRANTEAFF
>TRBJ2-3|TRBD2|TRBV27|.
TGTGCCAGCAGCCCGGGACTAATCACAGATACGCAGTATTTT
CASSPGLITDTQYF
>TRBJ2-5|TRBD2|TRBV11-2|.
TGTGCCAGCAGCTTAGGCACGGCGGGAGGGGAAGAGACCCAGTACTTC
CASSLGTAGGEETQYF
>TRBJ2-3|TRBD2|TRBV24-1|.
TGTGCCACCAGTGATCCCATGGGAGGGTCCACAGATACGCAGTATTTT
CATSDPMGGSTDTQYF
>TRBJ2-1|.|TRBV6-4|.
TGTGCCAGCAGTGTGGAGTACCCAGGGGATGAGCAGTTCTTC
CASSVEYPGDEQFF
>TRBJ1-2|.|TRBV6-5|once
TGTGCCAGCAGTTACGCCGCGACAGGCTATGGCTACACCTTC
CASSYAATGYGYTF
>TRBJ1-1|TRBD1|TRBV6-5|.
TGTGCCAGCAGCCCAACAGGGGTTGGCACTGAAGCTTTCTTT
CASSPTGVGTEAFF